This T cell receptor (delta chain) originates from a study of Vδ1+ human thymocytes. Study conclusions and caveats: Highly polyclonal TRG and TRD repertoires with Gaussian CDR3 length distributions appeared in thymus. The authors advised highly purified populations and single-cell validation. Around a fifth of thymic delta-chain sequences were Vdelta2, with few Vdelta3, unlike blood Vdelta1+ controls.

This clone has more than one count but fewer than ten. Antigen specificity is unknown. The sorted cells were CD3+ Vdelta1+ Vdelta2- thymocytes from alphabeta-depleted thymus. Sorted Vdelta1+ thymocytes were roughly 98% to 99.6% pure. Sequences come from RNA converted to cDNA by reverse transcription. Multiplex PCR used pooled V-gene forward primers and a constant-region reverse primer to amplify CDR3s. TCRdb re-called clones from the multiplex PCR reads using CATT. The sample has around 56,000 delta-chain clones, less than 15% seen once. CDR3 size: 23 residues. The ends lost 0 bases at V and 0 bases at J; junction bases unmatched: 23. Germline V gene lookup returns CDR1 TSWWSYY and CDR2 QGS.

The chain recombines TRDV1 with TRDJ1; 9 bases map to TRDD2. This receptor was identified in a girl in the first two years of life who had congenital heart surgery. Sequenced material: Vdelta1+ gamma-delta thymocytes from the thymus. Subset of the sample: FACS-sorted CD3+ TCRalphabeta- TCRVdelta1+ TCRVdelta2- thymocytes. CDR3 nucleotides: TGTGCTCTTGGGGAACTATATAAGGGTACCTTCCTACGCCCCACTATAAACACCGATAAACTCATCTTT. This sequence encodes CALGELYKGTFLRPTINTDKLIF.